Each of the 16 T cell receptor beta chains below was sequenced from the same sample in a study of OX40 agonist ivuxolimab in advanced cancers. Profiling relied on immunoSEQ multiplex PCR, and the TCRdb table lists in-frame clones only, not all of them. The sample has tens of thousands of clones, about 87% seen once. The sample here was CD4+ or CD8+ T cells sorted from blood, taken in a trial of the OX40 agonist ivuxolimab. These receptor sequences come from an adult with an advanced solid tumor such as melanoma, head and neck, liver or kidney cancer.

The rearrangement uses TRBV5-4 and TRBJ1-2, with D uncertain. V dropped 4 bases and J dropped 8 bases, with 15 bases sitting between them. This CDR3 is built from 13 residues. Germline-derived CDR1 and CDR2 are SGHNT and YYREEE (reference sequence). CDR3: CASSRLTTRGYTF. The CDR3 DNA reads TGTGCCAGCAGCCGATTAACTACTAGGGGCTACACCTTC.

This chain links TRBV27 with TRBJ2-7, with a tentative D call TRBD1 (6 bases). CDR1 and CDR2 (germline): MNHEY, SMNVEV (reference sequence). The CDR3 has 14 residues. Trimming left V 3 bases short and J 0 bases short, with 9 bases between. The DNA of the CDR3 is TGTGCCAGCAGTTTGAGGGGGTTCTCCTACGAGCAGTACTTC. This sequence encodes CASSLRGFSYEQYF.

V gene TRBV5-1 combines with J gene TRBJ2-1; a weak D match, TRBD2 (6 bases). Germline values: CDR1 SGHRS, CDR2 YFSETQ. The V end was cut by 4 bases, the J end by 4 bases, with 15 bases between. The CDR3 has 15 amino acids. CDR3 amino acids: CASSERTTLYNEQFF. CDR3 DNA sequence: TGCGCCAGCAGCGAACGGACTACCTTGTACAATGAGCAGTTCTTC.

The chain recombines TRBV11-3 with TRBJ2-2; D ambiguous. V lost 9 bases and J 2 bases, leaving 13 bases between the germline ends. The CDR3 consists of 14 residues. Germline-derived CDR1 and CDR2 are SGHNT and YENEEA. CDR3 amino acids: CASSWTVNTGELFF. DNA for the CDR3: TGTGCCAGTTCATGGACGGTAAACACCGGGGAGCTGTTTTTT.

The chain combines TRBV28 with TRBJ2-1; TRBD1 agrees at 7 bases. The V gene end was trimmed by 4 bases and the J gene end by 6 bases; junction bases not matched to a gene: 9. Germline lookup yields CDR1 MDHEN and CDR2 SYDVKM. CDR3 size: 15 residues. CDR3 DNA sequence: TGTGCCAGCAGTTCCCCCGGGACAGATACCAATGAGCAGTTCTTC. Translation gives CASSSPGTDTNEQFF.

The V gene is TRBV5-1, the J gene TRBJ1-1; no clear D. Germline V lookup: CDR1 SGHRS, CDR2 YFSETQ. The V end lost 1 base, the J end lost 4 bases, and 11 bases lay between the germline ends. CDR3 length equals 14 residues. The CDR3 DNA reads TGCGCCAGCAGCTTGACCCCAGGTGTCACTGAAGCTTTCTTT. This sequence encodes CASSLTPGVTEAFF.

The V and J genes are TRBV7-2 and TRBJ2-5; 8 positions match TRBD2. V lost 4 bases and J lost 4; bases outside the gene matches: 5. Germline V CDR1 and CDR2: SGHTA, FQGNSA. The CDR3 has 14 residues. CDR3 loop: CASSSAGTRETQYF. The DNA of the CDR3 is TGTGCCAGCAGCTCGGCCGGGACTAGAGAGACCCAGTACTTC.

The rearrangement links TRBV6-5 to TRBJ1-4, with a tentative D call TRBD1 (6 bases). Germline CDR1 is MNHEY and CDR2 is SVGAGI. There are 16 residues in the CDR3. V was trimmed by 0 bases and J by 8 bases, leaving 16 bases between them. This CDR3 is CASSYSFSGVGEKLFF. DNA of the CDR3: TGTGCCAGCAGTTACTCGTTCTCAGGGGTTGGGGAAAAACTGTTTTTT.

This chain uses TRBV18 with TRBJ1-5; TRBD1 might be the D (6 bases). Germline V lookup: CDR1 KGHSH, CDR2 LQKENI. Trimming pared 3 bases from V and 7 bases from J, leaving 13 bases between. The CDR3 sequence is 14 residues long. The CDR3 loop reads CASSPRDMGQPQHF. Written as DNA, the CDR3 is TGTGCCAGCTCACCCAGGGACATGGGACAGCCCCAGCATTTT.

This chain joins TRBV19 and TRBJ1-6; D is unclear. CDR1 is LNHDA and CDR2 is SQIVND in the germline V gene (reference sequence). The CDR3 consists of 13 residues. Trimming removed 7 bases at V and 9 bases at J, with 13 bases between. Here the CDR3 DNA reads TGTGCCAGTAATAGAGACCTAATTTCACCCCTCCACTTT. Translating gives CASNRDLISPLHF. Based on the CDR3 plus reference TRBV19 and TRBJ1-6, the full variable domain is DGGITQSPKYLFRKEGQNVTLSCEQNLNHDAMYWYRQDPGQGLRLIYYSQIVNDFQKGDIAEGYSVSREKKESFPLTVTSAQKNPTAFYLCASNRDLISPLHFGNGTRLTVT.

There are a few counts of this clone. The CDR3 region is CASSQNWTEETQYF. In nucleotides, the CDR3 is TGTGCCAGCTCACAAAACTGGACAGAAGAGACCCAGTACTTC. The genes are TRBV18 and TRBJ2-5, with D possibly matching TRBD1 (6 bases). This CDR3 spans 14 amino acids. V lost 4 bases and J lost 3, with 12 bases in between. The germline CDR1 and CDR2 sequences are KGHSH and LQKENI.

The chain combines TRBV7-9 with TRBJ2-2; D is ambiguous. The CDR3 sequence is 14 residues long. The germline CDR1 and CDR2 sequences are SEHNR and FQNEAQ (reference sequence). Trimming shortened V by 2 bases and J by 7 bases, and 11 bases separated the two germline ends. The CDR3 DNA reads TGTGCCAGCAGCTTAAGGTCCAATAGCGGGGAGCTGTTTTTT. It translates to CASSLRSNSGELFF.

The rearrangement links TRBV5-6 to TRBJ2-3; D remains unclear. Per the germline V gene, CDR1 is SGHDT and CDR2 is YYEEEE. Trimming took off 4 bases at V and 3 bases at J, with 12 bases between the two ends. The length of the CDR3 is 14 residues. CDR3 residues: CASSPSWATDTQYF. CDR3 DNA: TGTGCCAGCAGCCCCTCTTGGGCTACAGATACGCAGTATTTT.

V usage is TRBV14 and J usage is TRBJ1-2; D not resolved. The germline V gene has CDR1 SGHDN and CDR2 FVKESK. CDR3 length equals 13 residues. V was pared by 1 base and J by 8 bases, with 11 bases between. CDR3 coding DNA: TGTGCCAGCAGCCAAGGTCCGGGAGGAGGCTACACCTTC. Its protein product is CASSQGPGGGYTF.

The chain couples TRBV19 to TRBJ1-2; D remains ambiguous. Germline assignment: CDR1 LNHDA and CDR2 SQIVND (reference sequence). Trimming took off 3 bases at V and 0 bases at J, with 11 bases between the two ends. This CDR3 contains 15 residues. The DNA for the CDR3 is TGTGCCAGTAGTATCGGCCAAACAACTAACTATGGCTACACCTTC. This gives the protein CASSIGQTTNYGYTF. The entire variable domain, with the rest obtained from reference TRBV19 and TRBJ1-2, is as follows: DGGITQSPKYLFRKEGQNVTLSCEQNLNHDAMYWYRQDPGQGLRLIYYSQIVNDFQKGDIAEGYSVSREKKESFPLTVTSAQKNPTAFYLCASSIGQTTNYGYTFGSGTRLTVV.

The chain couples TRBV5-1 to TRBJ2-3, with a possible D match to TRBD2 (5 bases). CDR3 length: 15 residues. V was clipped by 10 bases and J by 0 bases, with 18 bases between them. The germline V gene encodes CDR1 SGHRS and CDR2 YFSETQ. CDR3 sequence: CACAREPSSTDTQYF. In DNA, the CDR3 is TGCGCCTGCGCGAGGGAACCCTCTAGCACAGATACGCAGTATTTT.